The present T cell receptor (beta chain) was sequenced within a study of CD8 T cells in ankylosing spondylitis. MiXCR, run by TCRdb on the 5' RACE reads, gives a single entry per CDR3 protein. The sample contains 150,000 to 200,000 distinct CDR3 sequences, about 17% of which appear only once. In this sample, this clonotype turned up a few times. Germline CDR1 and CDR2: SGHNT and YYREEE (reference sequence). This CDR3 has 12 amino acids. Trimming shortened V by 5 bases and J by 6 bases, and 9 bases separated the two germline ends. This rearrangement joins TRBV5-4 to TRBJ1-5, with unresolved D. The clonotype comes from a male donor with ankylosing spondylitis or in good health (not recorded which). The sample taken for sequencing was blood, either unsorted or a sorted T cell fraction (not recorded which). CDR3 region: CASRVQRQPQHF. CDR3 coding DNA: TGTGCCAGCAGAGTCCAGCGTCAGCCCCAGCATTTT.